This T cell receptor (beta chain) originates from a study of CD8 T cells in Susac syndrome. Across the whole study: Sequencing included Susac syndrome patients, five or six of them with active disease and roughly 8 in remission. The study's findings and limits: The CD4+ T cell repertoires of Susac syndrome were found to show no clonal expansion.

With regard to this clonotype: The target antigen is unknown. The junction departs from the called germline gene at one end, perhaps through a read error.

Germline-derived CDR1 and CDR2 are SNHLY and FYNNEI. The CDR3 is 12 amino acids. After extraction with the RNeasy kit, about 0.45 to 1 ug of the RNA was reverse transcribed using random hexamers. TCRdb analysed the immunoSEQ multiplex PCR reads with MiXCR anew, one entry per CDR3 protein. Altogether approximately 260,000 distinct CDR3 sequences are present, around 96% being singletons, with the ten largest covering under 0.12%. Input material: CD4+ T cells from PBMCs. The TCR comes from a human donor with Susac syndrome. This sequence joins TRBV2 and TRBJ2-7; D gene uncertain. The CDR3 protein is CASSEARDSLGF. The CDR3 DNA reads as TGTGCCAGCAGTGAAGCGCGCGACTCTTTAGGATTC.